This section outlines one TCR beta chain sequence together with its context. Membership in each cohort depended on participant-reported clinical history. The study counted Cohort 3 donors as recovered given two negative PCRs, clearance, or symptom resolution. The table came from immunoSEQ multiplex PCR; TCRdb's copy has only in-frame clones and leaves some out. Of hundreds of thousands of clones listed, 70% to 90% were seen once; the top ten hold approximately 5.7%. The sample is drawn from a study of blood T cell repertoires in COVID-19. The overall study: Nucleic acid was either cDNA or gDNA, and it came from T cells, B-cell-depleted T cells, or PBMCs.

Trimming pared 6 bases from V and 6 bases from J, leaving 12 bases between. The CDR3 runs to 13 residues. Germline V gene data show CDR1 as SGDLS and CDR2 as YYNGEE. The rearrangement links TRBV9 to TRBJ2-2; a possible D gene is TRBD2 (6 bases). The receptor's source is a woman aged 40-49 years who had recovered from COVID-19. The specimen sequenced was PBMCs or T cells enriched from blood (not recorded which). As DNA, the CDR3 is TGTGCCAGCACAGGGAGGTTGGCCGGGGAGCTGTTTTTT. It yields the protein CASTGRLAGELFF.